By sample share, the clone carrying this T cell receptor (beta chain) is medium-sized. Its specificity is not known. The entry originates in a study of T cell repertoires in cytomegalovirus infection. Study details: CMV infection together with matching HLA type was indicated by public TCR beta signatures. General observations from the study: Across the ex vivo response, the dominant clonotypes were HLA-C-restricted CMV-specific TCR beta clonotypes.

MiXCR was run by TCRdb on the reads, yielding one entry per CDR3 protein. The data contain 150,000 to 200,000 distinct CDR3 sequences, approximately 17% of them singletons. V was clipped by 3 bases and J by 8 bases; unmatched bases: 17. The length of the CDR3 is 19 residues. Germline-derived CDR1 and CDR2 are SGHVS and FQNEAQ. V and J are TRBV7-8 and TRBJ2-1, with 12 bases that match TRBD1. This sequence originates from a human donor in good health (CMV status not recorded). Some clones in this sample may be carry-over from other donors' samples. Source material: CD8+ T cells from PBMCs. The CDR3 here is CASSLRFRGDRGRIDEQFF. In nucleotides, the CDR3 is TGTGCCAGCAGCTTGAGGTTCCGTGGGGACAGGGGGCGCATCGATGAGCAGTTCTTC.